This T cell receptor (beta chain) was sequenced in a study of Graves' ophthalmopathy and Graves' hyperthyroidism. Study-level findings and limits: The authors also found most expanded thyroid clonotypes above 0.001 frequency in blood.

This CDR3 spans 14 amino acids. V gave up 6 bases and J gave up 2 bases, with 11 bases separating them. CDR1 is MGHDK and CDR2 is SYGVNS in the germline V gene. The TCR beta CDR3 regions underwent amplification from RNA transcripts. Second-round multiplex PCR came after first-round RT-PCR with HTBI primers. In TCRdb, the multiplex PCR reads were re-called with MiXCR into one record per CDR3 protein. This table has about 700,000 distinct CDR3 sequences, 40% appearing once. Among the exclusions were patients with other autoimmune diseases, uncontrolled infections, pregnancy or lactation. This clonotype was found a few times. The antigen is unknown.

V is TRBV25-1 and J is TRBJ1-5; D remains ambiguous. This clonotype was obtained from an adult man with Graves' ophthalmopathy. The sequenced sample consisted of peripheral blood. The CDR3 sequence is CASSPGEGNQPQHF. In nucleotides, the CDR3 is TGTGCCAGCAGCCCCGGGGAGGGCAATCAGCCCCAGCATTTT.